What follows are 8 T cell receptor beta chains derived from one specimen sequenced in a study of T cell changes during pregnancy in multiple sclerosis. The method was immunoSEQ multiplex PCR; TCRdb's version includes in-frame clones alone and lacks a portion of them. This sample has approximately 97,000 clones, with about nine tenths found just once. The specimen comprised peripheral blood, sampled in the second trimester of pregnancy. The receptors derive from a female donor in good health, enrolled as a control in a pregnancy study.

The chain has TRBV6-6 and TRBJ1-1; TRBD1 agrees at 7 bases. V shed 6 bases and J 4 bases; nucleotides not matched to a gene: 8. CDR1 is MNHNY, CDR2 SVGAGI, per germline (reference sequence). The CDR3 extends over 14 amino acids. In nucleotides, the CDR3 is TGTGCCAGCAGCCACCACAGGGGTAGCACTGAAGCTTTCTTT. Translated, it gives CASSHHRGSTEAFF.

The genes are TRBV4-3 and TRBJ2-7; 12 nucleotides match TRBD2. After removal of 3 bases from V and 1 base from J, the junction contained 10 bases not matched to a gene. Germline assignment: CDR1 LGHNA and CDR2 YSLEER. The CDR3 consists of 18 residues. CDR3 sequence reads: CASSHNSGGLAGSYEQYF. CDR3 in DNA: TGCGCCAGCAGCCACAACTCCGGAGGACTAGCGGGATCCTACGAGCAGTACTTC.

The chain recombines TRBV19 with TRBJ2-5; the match to TRBD1 covers 7 bases. Germline values: CDR1 LNHDA, CDR2 SQIVND (reference sequence). The J segment lost 4 bases and the V segment lost 8 bases, leaving 7 bases of the junction unmatched. CDR3 length: 13 amino acids. CDR3: CASRTGGRETQYF. CDR3 sequence (DNA): TGTGCCAGTCGGACAGGCGGTAGAGAGACCCAGTACTTC.

The chain employs TRBV6-5 and TRBJ2-2; 7 bases agree with TRBD1. Losses at the gene ends were 8 bases for V and 7 bases for J; bases not matched to a gene: 13. The CDR3 runs 15 residues. Germline V CDR1 and CDR2: MNHEY, SVGAGI. DNA of the CDR3: TGTGCCAGCTGCCCCCCGGGACAGCGTGTCGGGGAGCTGTTTTTT. It yields the protein CASCPPGQRVGELFF.

This clone was seen ten or more times. This chain uses TRBV30 with TRBJ2-2, with 8 bases lining up with TRBD2. V dropped 7 bases and J dropped 5; count of bases not matched to a gene: 6. The CDR3 spans 13 residues. CDR1 is GTSNPN and CDR2 is SVGIG in the germline V gene (reference sequence). Written as DNA, the CDR3 is TGTGCCTCTCCGGGACTAGGAACCGGGGAGCTGTTTTTT. This codes for CASPGLGTGELFF.

The chain carries TRBV25-1 and TRBJ2-5; TRBD2 is a possible D gene (5 bases). Germline lookup yields CDR1 MGHDK and CDR2 SYGVNS. The CDR3 consists of 14 residues. Trimming stripped 1 base from V and 4 bases from J, with 10 bases between. CDR3 protein: CASSEWTGPETQYF. The CDR3 DNA is TGTGCCAGCAGTGAATGGACTGGTCCAGAGACCCAGTACTTC.

This clone was counted many times. The rearrangement uses TRBV6-1 and TRBJ2-3; 8 bases are a match to TRBD2. The CDR3 runs to 15 residues. The J segment lost 1 base and the V segment lost 0 bases, leaving 0 bases of the junction unmatched. Germline CDR1 and CDR2: MNHNS and SASEGT. CDR3 loop: CASSEARGGTDTQYF. Here the CDR3 DNA reads TGTGCCAGCAGTGAAGCGCGGGGGGGCACAGATACGCAGTATTTT.

The chain recombines TRBV28 with TRBJ2-3; tentative D call: TRBD2 (6 bases). V lost 3 bases, J lost 2 bases, and 9 bases lay in between. Germline V gene data show CDR1 as MDHEN and CDR2 as SYDVKM. CDR3 length: 14 residues. The CDR3 loop reads CASSFGGLTDTQYF. The CDR3 DNA follows: TGTGCCAGCAGTTTCGGGGGACTCACAGATACGCAGTATTTT.